This TCR beta chain was observed in a study of CD4 T cells in relation to SARS-CoV-2 and coronaviruses. In the study overall: ViraFEST: approximately nine-day antigen culture of PBMCs, then TCR beta CDR3 sequencing. Study findings and constraints: Memory recall responses, not primary responses primed in culture, are what the assay detects.

The table came from immunoSEQ multiplex PCR; TCRdb's copy has only in-frame clones and leaves some out. This sample has fewer than 35,000 clones, with 65% to 80% found just once. This CDR3 has 15 amino acids. In germline, CDR1 is LGHNA, CDR2 YNFKEQ. V was pared by 5 bases and J by 2 bases, with 8 bases of the junction left unmatched. Of note for this clone: What it recognizes is unknown.

Over 80,000 naive or memory CD4+ cells were cultured with CEF peptides for about 10 days. V is TRBV4-2 and J is TRBJ1-2; 7 bases match TRBD1. Sequenced input: memory CD4+ T cells from PBMCs, cultured in vitro. The clonotype was recovered from an adult with COVID-19. The DNA for the CDR3 is TGTGCCAGCAGCAAGACAGGGAGTGAAAACTATGGCTACACCTTC. Translated, it gives CASSKTGSENYGYTF.